A single sample is the source of the 17 T cell receptor beta chains below, sequenced in a study of response to subunit inactivated influenza vaccine. TCRdb recomputed calls from the RT-PCR reads with MiXCR, one row per CDR3 protein. The data hold about 700,000 distinct CDR3 sequences, with around 14% observed a single time. Source: PBMCs from blood, taken less than 15 days before vaccination. These receptors originate from a man aged 50 or older who received an inactivated influenza vaccine.

This clonotype was recorded at least ten times. The V gene is TRBV7-2, the J gene TRBJ2-1; 7 bases align to TRBD2. Germline-derived CDR1 and CDR2 are SGHTA and FQGNSA. After removal of 0 bases from V and 3 bases from J, the junction contained 2 bases not matched to a gene. There are 15 residues in the CDR3. The CDR3 DNA sequence: TGTGCCAGCAGCTTAGCCGGGACTAACTACAATGAGCAGTTCTTC. This translates into CASSLAGTNYNEQFF. Full variable domain (remainder filled in from reference TRBV7-2 and TRBJ2-1): GAGVSQSPSNKVTEKGKDVELRCDPISGHTALYWYRQSLGQGLEFLIYFQGNSAPDKSGLPSDRFSAERTGGSVSTLTIQRTQQEDSAVYLCASSLAGTNYNEQFFGPGTRLTVL.

The chain joins TRBV5-1 to TRBJ2-7, with 9 bases fitting TRBD1. Germline loops: CDR1 SGHRS, CDR2 YFSETQ. Trimming took 0 bases from V and 5 from J; bases not matched to a gene: 6. There are 15 residues in the CDR3. The chain's CDR3 is CASSLGQGGSDEQYF. CDR3 in DNA: TGCGCCAGCAGCTTGGGACAGGGGGGGTCGGACGAGCAGTACTTC.

The chain employs TRBV20-1 and TRBJ2-2; D possibly corresponds to TRBD1 (7 bases). Germline CDR1 reads DFQATT; CDR2 reads SNEGSKA (reference sequence). The CDR3 length is 15 residues. V gave up 6 bases and J gave up 2 bases, with 16 bases separating them. CDR3 region: CSARGDSLNTGELFF. In DNA, the CDR3 is TGCAGTGCCAGGGGGGACAGTTTAAACACCGGGGAGCTGTTTTTT.

This clonotype has ten or more counts. This chain links TRBV9 with TRBJ1-5, with D maybe TRBD1 (6 bases). From germline, CDR1 is SGDLS and CDR2 YYNGEE. Trimming took off 0 bases at V and 4 bases at J, with 8 bases between the two ends. This CDR3 is built from 14 residues. CDR3 sequence reads: CASSVGTVNQPQHF. CDR3 nucleotide sequence: TGTGCCAGCAGCGTAGGGACAGTAAATCAGCCCCAGCATTTT.

The genes are TRBV11-2 and TRBJ2-7; the D gene is possibly TRBD2 (6 bases). Germline CDR1 SGHAT, CDR2 FQNNGV. The germline V and J ends were trimmed by 2 bases and 3 bases, with 11 bases remaining between them. This CDR3 is 14 amino acids long. In nucleotides, the CDR3 is TGTGCCAGCAGCTTAAGCGGGTTTGGCTACGAGCAGTACTTC. Protein product: CASSLSGFGYEQYF.

This clonotype showed up just a few times. This rearrangement joins TRBV20-1 to TRBJ2-2, with 7 bases matching TRBD1. With 5 bases clipped from V and 6 bases from J, the junction kept 12 bases outside the gene matches. The CDR3 is 15 amino acids. Germline assignment: CDR1 DFQATT and CDR2 SNEGSKA (reference sequence). The CDR3 coding sequence is TGCAGTGCTGCAGGGGGACCGAAACGGTCCGGGGAGCTGTTTTTT. It translates to CSAAGGPKRSGELFF.

This chain connects TRBV4-3 to TRBJ1-4; the D gene is possibly TRBD1 (6 bases). The CDR3 is 16 amino acids. V was clipped by 3 bases and J by 8 bases, with 19 bases between them. Per germline, CDR1 LGHNA and CDR2 YSLEER. The chain's CDR3 is CASSQVPGGQREKLFF. DNA for the CDR3: TGCGCCAGCAGCCAGGTGCCTGGGGGGCAACGAGAAAAACTGTTTTTT.

The J gene is TRBJ2-3, the V gene TRBV28, with 9 bases lining up with TRBD1. The ends lost 5 bases at V and 1 base at J; junction bases unmatched: 7. The germline gives CDR1 MDHEN, CDR2 SYDVKM. There are 16 residues in the CDR3. CDR3 sequence (DNA): TGTGCCAGCAGTCGAGGGACAGGGAAAGGCACAGATACGCAGTATTTT. Translation: CASSRGTGKGTDTQYF.

This clonotype was seen only a few times. The chain uses TRBV6-2 or TRBV6-3 and TRBJ2-3; D is undetermined. Germline CDR1 reads MNHEY; CDR2 reads SVGEGT. CDR3 size: 14 residues. The V gene lost 3 bases and the J gene lost 4 bases, with 11 bases spanning the gap. This chain's CDR3 is CASSYRTAADTQYF. The CDR3 DNA reads as TGTGCCAGCAGTTATAGGACCGCAGCAGATACGCAGTATTTT.

The chain combines TRBV28 with TRBJ2-2; D might be TRBD1 or TRBD2, each matching 5 bases. V was pared by 7 bases and J by 4 bases, with 16 bases between. The CDR3 extends over 15 amino acids. The germline V gene encodes CDR1 MDHEN and CDR2 SYDVKM. CDR3 bases: TGTGCCAGCACGAGGGCAGGGCGGACCACCGGGGAGCTGTTTTTT. It yields the protein CASTRAGRTTGELFF.

The CDR3 region has the DNA TGCGCCAGCAGCCAAGATCAGTCCGGGACAGCTAACGAGCAGTACTTC. This gives the protein CASSQDQSGTANEQYF. The V and J genes are TRBV4-3 and TRBJ2-7, with 7 positions matching TRBD1. CDR1 is LGHNA, CDR2 YSLEER, per germline. This CDR3 is built from 16 residues. Trimming took 0 bases from V and 5 from J; bases not matched to a gene: 10.

The chain couples TRBV10-3 to TRBJ2-3; 10 bases align to TRBD2. The CDR3 is 14 amino acids. The germline gives CDR1 ENHRY, CDR2 SYGVKD. V was pared by 6 bases and J by 4 bases, with 4 bases of the junction left unmatched. The CDR3 DNA reads as TGTGCCATCAGGACCGGGACTAGCGCAGATACGCAGTATTTT. The encoded protein is CAIRTGTSADTQYF.

In this sample, this clonotype turned up many times. The chain links TRBV6-1 to TRBJ1-5, with 10 bases that match TRBD1. The CDR3 has 15 amino acids. CDR1 is MNHNS and CDR2 is SASEGT in the germline V gene. Trimming took 6 bases from V and 6 from J; bases not matched to a gene: 8. CDR3 nucleotides: TGTGCCAGCAGCCCCGGGACAGGGGATCGTCAGCCCCAGCATTTT. This translates into CASSPGTGDRQPQHF.

The chain recombines TRBV5-1 with TRBJ2-5; 9 bases are shared with TRBD1. Trimming removed 0 bases from V and 2 bases from J; junction bases left unmatched: 8. The CDR3 sequence is 17 residues long. Germline V gene lookup returns CDR1 SGHRS and CDR2 YFSETQ. The CDR3 DNA sequence: TGCGCCAGCAGCTTGGGATCCGGGACAGGGCTTCAAGAGACCCAGTACTTC. Its protein is CASSLGSGTGLQETQYF.

V is TRBV10-3 and J is TRBJ2-5; possibly TRBD1 for D (5 bases). Trimming pared 0 bases from V and 4 bases from J, leaving 6 bases between. This CDR3 spans 13 amino acids. Germline V CDR1 and CDR2: ENHRY, SYGVKD. The DNA for the CDR3 is TGTGCCATCAGTGAGTCTAGGGGAGAGACCCAGTACTTC. It translates to CAISESRGETQYF.

The table lists this clonotype with a few counts. The CDR3 coding sequence is TGTGCCAGCAGTTCCCTAGCGGGGGGACAGACCCAGTACTTC. Translating gives CASSSLAGGQTQYF. The V and J genes are TRBV12-3 or TRBV12-4 and TRBJ2-5; 11 bases are a match to TRBD2. The junction had 4 bases not matched to a gene; V was cut back by 4 bases and J by 6 bases. This CDR3 comprises 14 residues.

This clonotype was observed a handful of times. The chain recombines TRBV20-1 with TRBJ2-1; D unresolved. The CDR3 sequence is 13 residues long. Deletions cut 0 bases from V and 0 bases from J, with 3 bases between. The germline V gene has CDR1 DFQATT and CDR2 SNEGSKA (reference sequence). CDR3 coding DNA: TGCAGTGCTAGAGATCGCTCCTACAATGAGCAGTTCTTC. Its protein is CSARDRSYNEQFF.